A selection of T cell receptor beta chains follows, all from one sample in a study of blood T cell repertoires in COVID-19. This table comes from immunoSEQ multiplex PCR, and its TCRdb copy is limited to in-frame clones, with some not included. The repertoire holds more than 95,000 clones, with roughly 82% as singletons. The sample taken for sequencing was peripheral blood. These receptors were taken from a man at least 80 years old with acute or convalescent COVID-19. The CDR3 runs from the conserved cysteine through the conserved F or W. Each record gives: V gene, J gene, CDR3 protein.

V: TRBV30; J: TRBJ1-5; CDR3: CAWKGEGHSNQPQHF
V: TRBV4-1; J: TRBJ2-3; CDR3: CASSQVRGGTQYF
V: TRBV7-2; J: TRBJ2-7; CDR3: CASSTSGTGRNEQYF
V: TRBV19; J: TRBJ2-5; CDR3: CASSMTRDWYQETQYF
V: TRBV19; J: TRBJ2-4; CDR3: CASSTPEGEQYKNIQYF
V: TRBV6-2/TRBV6-3; J: TRBJ1-2; CDR3: CASSYSGQGPGYTF
V: TRBV5-6; J: TRBJ2-3; CDR3: CASSPRLFSRGDTQYF
V: TRBV7-2; J: TRBJ2-7; CDR3: CASSRQGTGEQYF
V: TRBV18; J: TRBJ2-7; CDR3: CASSRARDYEQYF
V: TRBV19; J: TRBJ1-1; CDR3: CASSWNTEAFF
V: TRBV5-4; J: TRBJ2-1; CDR3: CASSHKPASGSYNEQFF
V: TRBV19; J: TRBJ2-7; CDR3: CASSPWTESSYEQYF
V: TRBV28; J: TRBJ1-5; CDR3: CASSQGGTAQPQHF
V: TRBV27; J: TRBJ1-3; CDR3: CASSLGGTIGNTIYF